This T cell receptor (beta chain) was found in a study of T cells in Graves' hyperthyroidism and ophthalmopathy. The overall study: Before any treatment, at initial diagnosis, peripheral blood was collected. Points from the study as a whole: Most clonotypes expanded in the thyroid (above 0.001) were also present in blood.

Newly diagnosed hyperthyroidism patients aged 18 to 65 years had disease lasting under 2 months. Lactation, pregnancy, other autoimmune disease or uncontrolled infection excluded patients. This clonotype came up many times. Antigen specificity is unknown. RNA transcripts served as the template for amplifying TCR beta CDR3 regions. HTBI primers drove first-round RT-PCR of the TCR CDR3. Using its own MiXCR run on the multiplex PCR reads, TCRdb lists one record per CDR3 protein. This sample has under 350,000 distinct CDR3 sequences, with roughly 13% found just once. This CDR3 contains 13 residues. CDR1 and CDR2 from the germline V gene are MGHDK and SYGVNS. V lost 10 bases and J lost 4, with 16 bases in between.

The chain couples TRBV25-1 to TRBJ1-1; a possible D gene is TRBD1 (6 bases). The sequenced sample consisted of blood. The source is a middle-aged woman with Graves' hyperthyroidism. CDR3 sequence: CATQGYRGTEAFF. In DNA form, the CDR3 reads TGTGCCACACAGGGATACCGGGGCACTGAAGCTTTCTTT.